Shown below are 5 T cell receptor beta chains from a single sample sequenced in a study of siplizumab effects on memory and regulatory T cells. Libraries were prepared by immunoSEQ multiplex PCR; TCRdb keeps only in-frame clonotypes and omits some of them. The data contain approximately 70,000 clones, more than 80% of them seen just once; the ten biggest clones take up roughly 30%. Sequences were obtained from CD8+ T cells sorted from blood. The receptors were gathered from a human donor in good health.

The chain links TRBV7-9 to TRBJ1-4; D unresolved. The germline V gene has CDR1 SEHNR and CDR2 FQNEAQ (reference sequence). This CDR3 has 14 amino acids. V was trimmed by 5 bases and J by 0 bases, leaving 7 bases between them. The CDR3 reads CASSDDATNEKLFF. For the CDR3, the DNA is TGTGCCAGCAGCGACGATGCAACTAATGAAAAACTGTTTTTT.

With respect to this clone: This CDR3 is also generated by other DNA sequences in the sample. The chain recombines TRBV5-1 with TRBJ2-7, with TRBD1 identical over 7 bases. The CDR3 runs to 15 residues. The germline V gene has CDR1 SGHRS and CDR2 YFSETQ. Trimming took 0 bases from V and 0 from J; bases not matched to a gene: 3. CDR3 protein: CASSLVPGGSYEQYF. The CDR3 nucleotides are TGCGCCAGCAGCTTGGTGCCAGGGGGCTCCTACGAGCAGTACTTC.

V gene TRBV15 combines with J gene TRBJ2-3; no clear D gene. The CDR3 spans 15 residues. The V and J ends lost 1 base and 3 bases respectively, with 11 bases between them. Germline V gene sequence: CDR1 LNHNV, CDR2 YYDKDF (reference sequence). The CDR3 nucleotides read TGTGCCACCAGCAGAGGATACCAGGCGACAGATACGCAGTATTTT. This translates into CATSRGYQATDTQYF.

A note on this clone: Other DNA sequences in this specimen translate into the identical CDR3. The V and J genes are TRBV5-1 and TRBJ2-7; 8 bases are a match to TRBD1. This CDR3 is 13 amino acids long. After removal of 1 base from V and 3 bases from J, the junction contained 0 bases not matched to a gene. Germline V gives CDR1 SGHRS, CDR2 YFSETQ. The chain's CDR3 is CASSLTGGYEQYF. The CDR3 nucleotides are TGCGCCAGCAGCTTGACAGGGGGCTACGAGCAGTACTTC.

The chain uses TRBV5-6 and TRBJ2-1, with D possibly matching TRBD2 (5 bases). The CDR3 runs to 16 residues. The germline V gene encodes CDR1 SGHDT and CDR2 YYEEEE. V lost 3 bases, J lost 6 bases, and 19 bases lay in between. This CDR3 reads CASSWSPGSGPNEQFF. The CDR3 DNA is TGTGCCAGCAGCTGGTCTCCGGGATCAGGCCCCAATGAGCAGTTCTTC.